This T cell receptor (beta chain) comes out of a study of T cell repertoires in cytomegalovirus infection. Study context: A matching HLA type, together with CMV infection, was signaled by public TCR beta signatures.

Overall study results and limits: The study found HLA-C-restricted CMV-specific TCR beta clonotypes dominating the ex vivo response. Cumulated frequencies of public TCR beta families served to identify carriers of CMV plus the relevant HLA.

TCRdb called the reads again in MiXCR, with one record for every CDR3 protein. The sample includes roughly 250,000 distinct CDR3 sequences, more than 9% of them seen just once. This clonotype was seen ten or more times. Its specificity is unknown. Germline V gene sequence: CDR1 MNHEY, CDR2 SVGAGI. Trimming removed 0 bases from V and 4 bases from J; junction bases left unmatched: 0. This CDR3 comprises 14 residues. The origin of this receptor is a human donor in good health (CMV status not recorded). Some clones in this sample may be carry-over from other donors' samples. V gene TRBV6-5 combines with J gene TRBJ1-1, with 9 nucleotides matching TRBD1. Sequencing was carried out using PBMCs. The CDR3 DNA is TGTGCCAGCAGTTACTCGACAGGGGGCACTGAAGCTTTCTTT. The encoded protein is CASSYSTGGTEAFF.